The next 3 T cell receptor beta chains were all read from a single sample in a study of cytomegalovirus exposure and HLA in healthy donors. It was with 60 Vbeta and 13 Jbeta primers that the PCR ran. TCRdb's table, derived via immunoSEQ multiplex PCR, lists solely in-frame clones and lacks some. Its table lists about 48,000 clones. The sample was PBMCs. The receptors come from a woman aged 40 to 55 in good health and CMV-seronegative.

CDR3 sequence reads: CASSAGQGPYEQYF. The CDR3 coding sequence is TGTGCCAGCAGCGCGGGACAGGGGCCCTACGAGCAGTACTTC. The chain combines TRBV4-2 with TRBJ2-7, with TRBD1 matching over 10 bases. CDR3 size: 14 residues. CDR1 and CDR2 (germline): LGHNA, YNFKEQ. V lost 5 bases to trimming and J lost 2 bases; unmatched junction nucleotides: 3.

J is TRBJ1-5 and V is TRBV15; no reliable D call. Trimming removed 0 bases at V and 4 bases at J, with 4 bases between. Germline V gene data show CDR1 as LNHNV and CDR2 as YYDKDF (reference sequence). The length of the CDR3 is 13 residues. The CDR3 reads CATSRDFNQPQHF. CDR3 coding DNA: TGTGCCACCAGCAGAGACTTTAATCAGCCCCAGCATTTT. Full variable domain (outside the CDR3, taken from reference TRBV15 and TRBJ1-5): DAMVIQNPRYQVTQFGKPVTLSCSQTLNHNVMYWYQQKSSQAPKLLFHYYDKDFNNEADTPDNFQSRRPNTSFCFLDIRSPGLGDTAMYLCATSRDFNQPQHFGDGTRLSIL.

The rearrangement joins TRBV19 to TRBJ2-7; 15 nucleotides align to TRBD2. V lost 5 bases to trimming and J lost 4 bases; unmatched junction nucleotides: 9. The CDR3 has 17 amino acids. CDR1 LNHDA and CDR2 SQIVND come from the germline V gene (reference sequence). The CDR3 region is CASSSRGTSGRQYEQYF. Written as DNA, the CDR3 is TGTGCCAGTAGTTCCCGGGGGACTAGCGGGAGGCAATACGAGCAGTACTTC.